Here is one T cell receptor (beta chain) with its context. Its antigen is still unknown. This CDR3 has 14 residues. Looked up from germline, CDR1 is MGHRA and CDR2 is YSYEKL. Trimming left V 1 base short and J 2 bases short, with 6 bases between. This sample was included in a study of cytomegalovirus exposure and HLA in healthy donors. Notes on the study in general: A few CMV-associated chains were confirmed in vitro to be specific for CMV antigens.

Clones were sequenced by immunoSEQ multiplex PCR, and TCRdb holds only the in-frame ones, with some missing. The sample shows about 49,000 clones, roughly 92% of them seen only once. The sequence was obtained from a man aged 18 to 30 in good health and CMV-seronegative. J is TRBJ2-1 and V is TRBV4-1; D call uncertain. Material for sequencing was PBMCs. The CDR3 DNA reads as TGCGCCAGCAGCCAAGTGAGGCCCTACAATGAGCAGTTCTTC. This translates into CASSQVRPYNEQFF.